A selection of T cell receptor beta chains follows, all from one sample in a study of T cells in Graves' hyperthyroidism and ophthalmopathy. From the multiplex PCR reads, TCRdb called clonotypes with MiXCR, one entry per CDR3 protein. The table lists around 600,000 distinct CDR3 sequences, about 15% of them singletons, with under 8% in the top ten. The sequencing input was blood. Receptors originate from a woman aged 25 to 39 with Graves' hyperthyroidism. Each CDR3 is given with its conserved first and last residue. A D gene is named only where the DNA matches it firmly. Part of the rows lack a size; the others show once, few, many or a class for expanded clones.

TRBD2	few	TRBV20-1	TRBJ2-3	TGCAGTGCTCCCCCCCCCCGGCTAGCGGGAGTCACAGATACGCAGTATTTT	CSAPPPRLAGVTDTQYF
TRBD1	-	TRBV6-1	TRBJ2-5	TGTGCCAGCAGAACCCCCGGGACAGAGTACTTC	CASRTPGTEYF
-	many	TRBV6-1	TRBJ2-1	TGTGCCAGCAGTGAAGATGGGCAGGGATACTACAATGAGCAGTTCTTC	CASSEDGQGYYNEQFF
-	-	TRBV12-3/TRBV12-4	TRBJ2-7	TGTGCCAGCAGTTTTCTGGACACGGGACCCCACGAGCAGTACTTC	CASSFLDTGPHEQYF
-	many	TRBV28	TRBJ2-7	TGTGCCAGCAGTCAGAACGAGCAGTACTTC	CASSQNEQYF
-	many	TRBV2	TRBJ2-1	TGTGCCAGCACCATAGAAAAGGGGAGTTTTAATGAGCAGTTCTTC	CASTIEKGSFNEQFF
TRBD2	once	TRBV4-3	TRBJ2-7	TGCGCCAGCAGCCAAACTAGCGGGAGTTACGATCAGTACTTC	CASSQTSGSYDQYF
-	many	TRBV2	TRBJ2-2	TGTGCCAGCAGTGGGACCGGTACCGGGGAGCTGTTTTTT	CASSGTGTGELFF
TRBD2	many	TRBV13	TRBJ2-7	TGTGCCAGCAGCCCCCCCCCACTAGCGGGAGGGCCGGGGGAGCAGTACTTC	CASSPPPLAGGPGEQYF
-	-	TRBV6-1	TRBJ2-7	TGTGCCAGCAGTGATGGCCCGCGGCGCAAGCAGTACTTC	CASSDGPRRKQYF
TRBD2	few	TRBV20-1	TRBJ2-2	TGCAGTGCTCGCCGGGGGGGGGCCCACACCGGGGAGCTGTTTTTT	CSARRGGAHTGELFF
-	many	TRBV3-2	TRBJ2-7	TGTGCCAGCAGGGCAGGCCGAAACTACGAGCAGTACTTC	CASRAGRNYEQYF
TRBD2	many	TRBV27	TRBJ2-7	TGTGCCAGCAGTCCCCCTAGCGGGATAGGCTACGAGCAGTACTTC	CASSPPSGIGYEQYF
-	-	TRBV6-1	TRBJ2-1	TGTGCCAGCAGTTCGAGGGCGGGCCTTGGCAATGAGCAGTTCTTC	CASSSRAGLGNEQFF